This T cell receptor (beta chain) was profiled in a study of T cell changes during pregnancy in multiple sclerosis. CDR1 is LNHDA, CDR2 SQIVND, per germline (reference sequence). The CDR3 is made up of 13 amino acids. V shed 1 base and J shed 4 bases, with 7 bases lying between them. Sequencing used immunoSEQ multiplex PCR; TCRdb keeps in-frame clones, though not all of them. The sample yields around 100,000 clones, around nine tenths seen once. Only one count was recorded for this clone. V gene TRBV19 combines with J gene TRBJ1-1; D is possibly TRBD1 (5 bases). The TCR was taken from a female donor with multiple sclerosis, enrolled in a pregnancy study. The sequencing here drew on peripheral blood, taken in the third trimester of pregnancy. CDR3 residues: CASSIGQSTEAFF. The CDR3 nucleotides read TGTGCCAGTAGTATAGGACAGAGCACTGAAGCTTTCTTT.